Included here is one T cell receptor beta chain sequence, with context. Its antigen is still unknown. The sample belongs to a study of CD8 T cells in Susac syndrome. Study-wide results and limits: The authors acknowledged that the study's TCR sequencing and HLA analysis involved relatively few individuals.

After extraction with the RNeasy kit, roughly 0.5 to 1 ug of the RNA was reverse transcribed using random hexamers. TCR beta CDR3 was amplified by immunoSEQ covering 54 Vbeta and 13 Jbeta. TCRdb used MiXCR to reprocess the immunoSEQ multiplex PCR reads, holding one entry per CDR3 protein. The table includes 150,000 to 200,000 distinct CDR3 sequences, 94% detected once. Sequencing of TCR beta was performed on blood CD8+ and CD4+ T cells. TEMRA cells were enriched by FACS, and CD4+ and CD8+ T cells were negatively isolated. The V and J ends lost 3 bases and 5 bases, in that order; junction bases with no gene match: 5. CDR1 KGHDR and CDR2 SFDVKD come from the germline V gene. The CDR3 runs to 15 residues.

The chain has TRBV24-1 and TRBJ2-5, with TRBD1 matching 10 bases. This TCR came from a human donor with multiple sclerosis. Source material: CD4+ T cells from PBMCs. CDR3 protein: CATSDPLDRGETQYF. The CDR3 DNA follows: TGTGCCACCAGTGATCCGCTGGACAGGGGGGAGACCCAGTACTTC.